The present entry profiles one T cell receptor (beta chain) with its context. Here immunoSEQ multiplex PCR was the method, and the copy in TCRdb shows in-frame clones only, minus some. The sample holds more than 140,000 clones, 70% to 90% seen once. This specimen belongs to a study of cytomegalovirus exposure and HLA in healthy donors. Across the study: A later analysis reported the same platform for the 90 to 150 validation repertoires and the approximately 640 first-cohort repertoires.

Per the germline V gene, CDR1 is MGHDK and CDR2 is SYGVNS. The junction had 16 bases not matched to a gene; V was cut back by 6 bases and J by 3 bases. This CDR3 is built from 17 residues. Sequencing was performed on PBMCs. The source of this sequence is a woman aged 18-29 years in good health and CMV-seropositive. The gene calls are TRBV25-1 and TRBJ2-5; 7 bases map to TRBD2. CDR3 region: CASSDDHSGTTKETQYF. The CDR3 region has the DNA TGTGCCAGCAGCGACGATCACTCCGGGACTACAAAAGAGACCCAGTACTTC.